The sequence of this TCR beta chain was determined in a study of T cell responses to AZD1222 COVID-19 vaccine. Findings of the study overall: There were vaccine-associated CD4 TCRs across spike, dominant at 160-218 and 743-854.

Between the trimmed V and J ends, which lost 4 bases and 6 bases, there was a span of 7 bases. This CDR3 has 11 residues. Germline V gene sequence: CDR1 SGHDT, CDR2 YYEEEE. About this clone itself: What it recognizes is unknown.

Profiling relied on immunoSEQ multiplex PCR, and the TCRdb table lists in-frame clones only, not all of them. The sample lists some 140,000 clones; around nine tenths were seen once. The chain couples TRBV5-6 to TRBJ1-1; D not resolved. The origin of this receptor is an adult in good health. The sample was peripheral blood, taken on day 0 of AZD1222 vaccination. The CDR3 nucleotides read TGTGCCAGCAGCCAGGCAGCTGAAGCTTTCTTT. It yields the protein CASSQAAEAFF.